The T cell receptor beta chain described here comes from a study of cytomegalovirus exposure and HLA in healthy donors. Of note for this clone: Antigen unknown.

Study outcomes and limitations: The classifier reportedly diagnosed cytomegalovirus status with high specificity and sensitivity.

Only in-frame clones appear in the TCRdb table, and some are missing; sequencing was by immunoSEQ multiplex PCR. The sample includes more than 300,000 clones, approximately 90% of them seen just once. Trimming cost V 5 bases and J 0 bases, with 13 bases left between them. This CDR3 is built from 15 residues. Per germline, CDR1 MNHEY and CDR2 SVGAGI. Sequences were obtained from PBMCs. This clonotype was obtained from a woman younger than 35 in good health and CMV-seronegative. The V call is TRBV6-5, the J call TRBJ2-5, with D possibly matching TRBD1 (6 bases). The CDR3 reads CASSPDGQHQETQYF. The CDR3, as DNA: TGTGCCAGCAGTCCGGACGGACAGCACCAAGAGACCCAGTACTTC.